One sample yielded the 22 T cell receptor beta chains listed below, sequenced in a study of naive and memory T cell subsets. As for treatment: skin biopsy from PPD injection site in Mantoux-positive individual. The library had UMIs added by 3' ligation of an oligonucleotide to TCR cDNA. The SP2 primer and nested alpha and beta constant region primers amplified ligated cDNA in four rounds. A single record per CDR3 protein comes from TCRdb applying MiXCR to the UMI-ligation and nested PCR reads. The table includes 20,000 to 25,000 distinct CDR3 sequences, around 6% detected once. The sample in question was skin, obtained from a tuberculin skin test site. The receptors stem from an adult in good health.

Judged by abundance, this clonotype is medium-sized. V and J are TRBV7-2 and TRBJ2-1, with TRBD1 as a possible D gene (6 bases). The V end lost 5 bases, the J end lost 8 bases, and 13 bases lay between the germline ends. The CDR3 sequence is 13 residues long. Per germline, CDR1 SGHTA and CDR2 FQGNSA. The CDR3 region has the DNA TGTGCCAGCAGCAAACAACAGGGATATGAGCAGTTCTTC. It codes for CASSKQQGYEQFF.

This clonotype was detected many times. V and J are TRBV4-3 and TRBJ2-7, with 8 bases lining up with TRBD1. The CDR3 length is 16 residues. V lost 1 base and J lost 0; bases outside the gene matches: 5. Germline CDR1 is LGHNA and CDR2 is YSLEER. CDR3 residues: CASSQVTGTGSYEQYF. CDR3 sequence (DNA): TGCGCCAGCAGCCAAGTTACCGGGACAGGCTCCTACGAGCAGTACTTC.

This clonotype was seen only a few times. The V and J genes are TRBV28 and TRBJ1-2, with D perhaps matching TRBD1 (5 bases). The CDR3 runs 15 residues. V lost 3 bases to trimming and J lost 5 bases, with 16 bases between them. Germline loops: CDR1 MDHEN, CDR2 SYDVKM. The CDR3 DNA follows: TGTGCCAGCAGTTTGAGTGAGGGCGGGGGATATGGCTACACCTTC. Translated, it gives CASSLSEGGGYGYTF.

The chain couples TRBV2 to TRBJ1-2; D call uncertain. Germline V gene lookup returns CDR1 SNHLY and CDR2 FYNNEI. The CDR3 loop spans 11 amino acids. Trimming took 5 bases from V and 9 from J, leaving 10 bases between them. The CDR3 DNA reads TGTGCCAGCAGTCGCGAGGGCCGCTACACCTTC. It specifies CASSREGRYTF.

This clonotype came up many times. The J gene is TRBJ2-1, the V gene TRBV6-6, with 11 bases identical to TRBD1. CDR1 and CDR2 (germline): MNHNY, SVGAGI (reference sequence). Unmatched junction bases numbered 6, after V lost 2 bases and J lost 9 bases. The CDR3 is 15 residues long. The CDR3 region is CASSYPGQGDSEQFF. CDR3 nucleotides: TGTGCCAGCAGTTACCCGGGACAGGGGGATTCTGAGCAGTTCTTC.

This clonotype was seen a few times. The rearrangement uses TRBV4-2 and TRBJ1-1; D remains ambiguous. The CDR3 is 14 amino acids. Germline V gene sequence: CDR1 LGHNA, CDR2 YNFKEQ. V was shortened by 0 bases and J by 8 bases, with 13 bases between the two germline ends. CDR3 region: CASSQDEATAEAFF. CDR3 coding DNA: TGTGCCAGCAGCCAAGATGAGGCGACGGCCGAAGCTTTCTTT.

This clonotype was recorded many times. The chain employs TRBV6-1 and TRBJ1-5; D perhaps matches TRBD1 (5 bases). This CDR3 has 22 amino acids. Germline values: CDR1 MNHNS, CDR2 SASEGT. Deletions cut 6 bases from V and 2 bases from J, with 35 bases between. The chain's CDR3 is CASSRLNWAWPGPSGGNQPQHF. The CDR3 DNA follows: TGTGCCAGCAGCCGTTTAAATTGGGCTTGGCCGGGACCATCGGGGGGCAATCAGCCCCAGCATTTT.

This rearrangement joins TRBV19 to TRBJ1-1; 7 nucleotides align to TRBD1. From germline, CDR1 is LNHDA and CDR2 SQIVND (reference sequence). The CDR3 sequence is 16 residues long. V was clipped by 4 bases and J by 6 bases; unmatched bases: 14. The chain's CDR3 is CASSTKAKGAFAEAFF. As DNA, the CDR3 is TGTGCCAGTAGTACCAAAGCGAAGGGGGCTTTCGCTGAAGCTTTCTTT.

The table lists this clonotype with many counts. The chain employs TRBV30 and TRBJ1-5; weak D call: TRBD1 (6 bases). This CDR3 is 15 amino acids long. V was cut by 1 base and J by 5 bases, with 15 bases left in between. From germline, CDR1 is GTSNPN and CDR2 SVGIG (reference sequence). This chain's CDR3 is CAWSASTRGYQPQHF. The CDR3 DNA reads as TGTGCCTGGAGTGCGAGTACGAGGGGGTATCAGCCCCAGCATTTT.

This clonotype was counted at least ten times. The chain has TRBV12-3 or TRBV12-4 and TRBJ1-1, with 7 nucleotides matching TRBD1. This CDR3 has 12 residues. The V gene end was trimmed by 6 bases and the J gene end by 6 bases; junction bases not matched to a gene: 4. The CDR3 nucleotides are TGTGCCAGCAGCCTAGGGGGCCCTGAAGCTTTCTTT. It codes for CASSLGGPEAFF.

This clonotype appeared many times. This chain links TRBV7-2 with TRBJ2-7, with TRBD2 matching 7 bases. J lost 0 bases, V lost 3 bases, and 2 bases had no gene match. CDR3 size: 14 residues. Germline V CDR1 and CDR2: SGHTA, FQGNSA. DNA for the CDR3: TGTGCCAGCAGCTTTGGCGGGAGCTCCTACGAGCAGTACTTC. Protein sequence: CASSFGGSSYEQYF.

This clonotype came up many times. The rearrangement joins TRBV7-2 to TRBJ1-1; D not resolved. This CDR3 contains 13 residues. From germline, CDR1 is SGHTA and CDR2 FQGNSA. V lost 5 bases, J lost 2 bases, and 9 bases lay in between. CDR3 loop: CASSPRRNTEAFF. CDR3 nucleotide sequence: TGTGCCAGCAGCCCCAGAAGAAACACTGAAGCTTTCTTT. Combining the CDR3 with reference TRBV7-2 and TRBJ1-1 gives the whole variable domain GAGVSQSPSNKVTEKGKDVELRCDPISGHTALYWYRQSLGQGLEFLIYFQGNSAPDKSGLPSDRFSAERTGGSVSTLTIQRTQQEDSAVYLCASSPRRNTEAFFGQGTRLTVV.

This clonotype was detected many times. V usage is TRBV27 and J usage is TRBJ2-3; D is unclear. The CDR3 spans 13 residues. Trimming pared 4 bases from V and 0 bases from J, leaving 5 bases between. The germline V gene has CDR1 MNHEY and CDR2 SMNVEV (reference sequence). CDR3 nucleotides: TGTGCCAGCAGTTCCCCTAGCACAGATACGCAGTATTTT. As protein: CASSSPSTDTQYF.

The chain joins TRBV9 to TRBJ2-1, with 9 bases identical to TRBD2. The germline V gene encodes CDR1 SGDLS and CDR2 YYNGEE. V shed 7 bases and J 5 bases; nucleotides not matched to a gene: 7. This CDR3 spans 14 amino acids. The CDR3 loop reads CASVSGTSHNEQFF. DNA of the CDR3: TGTGCCAGCGTATCTGGGACTAGCCACAATGAGCAGTTCTTC.

The rearrangement joins TRBV20-1 to TRBJ2-1; D may be TRBD1 or TRBD2 (6 bases each). Per the germline V gene, CDR1 is DFQATT and CDR2 is SNEGSKA (reference sequence). V was pared by 6 bases and J by 0 bases, with 18 bases between. This CDR3 has 16 residues. The CDR3 loop reads CSADGGEADSYNEQFF. CDR3 nucleotides: TGCAGTGCCGACGGGGGCGAGGCCGACTCCTACAATGAGCAGTTCTTC.

The chain recombines TRBV13 with TRBJ1-2; D is unclear. Germline values: CDR1 PRHDT, CDR2 FYEKMQ (reference sequence). The ends were cut back, 0 bases at V and 0 bases at J, with 11 bases in the middle. This CDR3 comprises 16 residues. CDR3 residues: CASSLGEDVTNYGYTF. CDR3 nucleotide sequence: TGTGCCAGCAGCTTAGGCGAGGACGTTACTAACTATGGCTACACCTTC. Full variable domain (outside the CDR3, taken from reference TRBV13 and TRBJ1-2): AAGVIQSPRHLIKEKRETATLKCYPIPRHDTVYWYQQGPGQDPQFLISFYEKMQSDKGSIPDRFSAQQFSDYHSELNMSSLELGDSALYFCASSLGEDVTNYGYTFGSGTRLTVV.

This clonotype was recorded many times. The J gene is TRBJ2-1, the V gene TRBV28; D is unclear. Germline CDR1 is MDHEN and CDR2 is SYDVKM. Trimming shortened V by 6 bases and J by 4 bases, and 13 bases separated the two germline ends. The CDR3 consists of 14 residues. The CDR3 reads CASSSRLSYNEQFF. CDR3 nucleotides: TGTGCCAGCAGCTCCCGCTTGTCGTACAATGAGCAGTTCTTC.

The rearrangement joins TRBV9 to TRBJ1-4; TRBD1 aligns across 9 bases. V dropped 4 bases and J dropped 8; count of bases not matched to a gene: 3. The CDR3 consists of 13 residues. Germline lookup yields CDR1 SGDLS and CDR2 YYNGEE. The CDR3 loop reads CASSTGTGEKLFF. The CDR3, as DNA: TGTGCCAGCAGCACGGGGACAGGGGAAAAACTGTTTTTT.

In this sample, this clonotype turned up a few times. The rearrangement joins TRBV5-6 to TRBJ1-1, with D possibly TRBD1 on 6 matching bases. With 2 bases removed from V and 4 bases from J, the gap between germline ends came to 15 bases. Germline assignment: CDR1 SGHDT and CDR2 YYEEEE. This CDR3 contains 15 residues. CDR3 in amino acids: CASSLTSGVGTEAFF. The CDR3 nucleotides are TGTGCCAGCAGCTTAACTTCAGGGGTGGGCACTGAAGCTTTCTTT.

This clonotype was recorded many times. The V gene is TRBV20-1, the J gene TRBJ2-1; 10 bases are a match to TRBD2. V gave up 5 bases and J gave up 9 bases; unmatched junction bases: 4. Germline-derived CDR1 and CDR2 are DFQATT and SNEGSKA (reference sequence). The CDR3 runs 12 residues. CDR3 region: CSASSGSGEQFF. The CDR3 region has the DNA TGCAGTGCTTCTAGCGGGAGCGGTGAGCAGTTCTTC.

In this sample, this clonotype turned up many times. The V and J genes are TRBV30 and TRBJ2-1, with a weak D call TRBD2 (6 bases). Germline CDR1 is GTSNPN and CDR2 is SVGIG (reference sequence). V dropped 2 bases and J dropped 9 bases, with 14 bases sitting between them. This CDR3 is built from 13 residues. CDR3 sequence: CAWSIMGLTEQFF. CDR3 bases: TGTGCCTGGAGTATCATGGGACTCACTGAGCAGTTCTTC. Based on the CDR3 plus reference TRBV30 and TRBJ2-1, the full variable domain is SQTIHQWPATLVQPVGSPLSLECTVEGTSNPNLYWYRQAAGRGLQLLFYSVGIGQISSEVPQNLSASRPQDRQFILSSKKLLLSDSGFYLCAWSIMGLTEQFFGPGTRLTVL.

This clonotype was seen ten or more times. V gene TRBV28 combines with J gene TRBJ2-7; D possibly corresponds to TRBD1 (5 bases). Germline loops: CDR1 MDHEN, CDR2 SYDVKM. The germline V and J ends were trimmed by 5 bases and 2 bases, with 10 bases remaining between them. The CDR3 contains 13 residues. The CDR3 sequence is CASSMAGPYEQYF. In DNA form, the CDR3 reads TGTGCCAGCAGTATGGCAGGGCCCTACGAGCAGTACTTC. Looking up the rest from reference TRBV28 and TRBJ2-7 gives the full variable domain: DVKVTQSSRYLVKRTGEKVFLECVQDMDHENMFWYRQDPGLGLRLIYFSYDVKMKEKGDIPEGYSVSREKKERFSLILESASTNQTSMYLCASSMAGPYEQYFGPGTRLTVT.